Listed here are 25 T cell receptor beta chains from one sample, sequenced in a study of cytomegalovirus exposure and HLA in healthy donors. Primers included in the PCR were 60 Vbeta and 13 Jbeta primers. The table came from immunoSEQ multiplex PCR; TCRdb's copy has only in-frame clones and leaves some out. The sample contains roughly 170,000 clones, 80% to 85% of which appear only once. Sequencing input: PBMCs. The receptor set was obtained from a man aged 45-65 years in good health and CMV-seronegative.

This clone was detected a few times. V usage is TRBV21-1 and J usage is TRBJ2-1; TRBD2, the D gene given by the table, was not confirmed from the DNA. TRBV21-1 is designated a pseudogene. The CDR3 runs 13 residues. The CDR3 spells CASIPAGYNEQFF. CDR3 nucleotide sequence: TGTGCCAGCATTCCAGCGGGTTACAATGAGCAGTTCTTC.

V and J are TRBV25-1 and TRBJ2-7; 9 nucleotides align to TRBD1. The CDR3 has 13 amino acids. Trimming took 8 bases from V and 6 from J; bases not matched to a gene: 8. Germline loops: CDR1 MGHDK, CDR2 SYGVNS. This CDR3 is CASPWDREREQYF. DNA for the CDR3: TGTGCCAGCCCTTGGGACAGGGAACGCGAGCAGTACTTC.

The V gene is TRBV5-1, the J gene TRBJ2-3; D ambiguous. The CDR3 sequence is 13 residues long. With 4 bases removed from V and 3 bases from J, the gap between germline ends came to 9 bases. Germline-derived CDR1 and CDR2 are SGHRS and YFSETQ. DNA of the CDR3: TGCGCCAGCAGCCCCCCCCGGACAGATACGCAGTATTTT. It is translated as CASSPPRTDTQYF.

In DNA form, the CDR3 reads TGTGCCAGCAGCTTAGGGGGACTAGCGACAGTTTACGAGCAGTACTTC. This codes for CASSLGGLATVYEQYF. The V call is TRBV13, the J call TRBJ2-7; 10 bases match TRBD2. This CDR3 comprises 16 residues. CDR1 and CDR2 from the germline V gene are PRHDT and FYEKMQ (reference sequence). The V gene end was trimmed by 0 bases and the J gene end by 4 bases; junction bases not matched to a gene: 6.

The CDR3 bases are TGTGCCAGCTCACCACCGCAGGGATCGGGCAATCAGCCCCAGCATTTT. This encodes CASSPPQGSGNQPQHF. V is TRBV18 and J is TRBJ1-5; D might be TRBD1 (5 bases). V lost 0 bases and J lost 2, with 11 bases in between. This CDR3 contains 16 residues. The germline V gene has CDR1 KGHSH and CDR2 LQKENI.

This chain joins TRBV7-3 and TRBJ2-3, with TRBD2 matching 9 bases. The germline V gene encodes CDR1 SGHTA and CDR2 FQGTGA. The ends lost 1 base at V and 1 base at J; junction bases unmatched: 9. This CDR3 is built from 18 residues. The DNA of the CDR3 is TGTGCCAGCAGCTTAAGTATATTAGCTAGCGGGGGCACAGATACGCAGTATTTT. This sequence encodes CASSLSILASGGTDTQYF.

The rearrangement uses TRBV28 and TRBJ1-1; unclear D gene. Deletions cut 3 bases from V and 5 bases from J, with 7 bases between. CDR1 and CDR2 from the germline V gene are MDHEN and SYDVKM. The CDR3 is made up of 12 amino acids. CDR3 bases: TGTGCCAGCAGTTTGAGCGTGACTGAAGCTTTCTTT. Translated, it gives CASSLSVTEAFF.

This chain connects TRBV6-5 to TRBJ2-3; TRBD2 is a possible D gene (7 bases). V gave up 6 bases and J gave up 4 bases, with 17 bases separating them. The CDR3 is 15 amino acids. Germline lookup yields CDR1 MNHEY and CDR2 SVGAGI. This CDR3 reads CASRNGGAGADTQYF. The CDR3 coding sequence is TGTGCCAGCAGAAATGGGGGGGCAGGGGCAGATACGCAGTATTTT.

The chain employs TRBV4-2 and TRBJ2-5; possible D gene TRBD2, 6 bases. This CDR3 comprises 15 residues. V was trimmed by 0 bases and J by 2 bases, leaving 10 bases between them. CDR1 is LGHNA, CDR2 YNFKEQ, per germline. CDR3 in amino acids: CASSQDAGKQETQYF. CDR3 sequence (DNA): TGTGCCAGCAGCCAAGATGCGGGGAAGCAAGAGACCCAGTACTTC.

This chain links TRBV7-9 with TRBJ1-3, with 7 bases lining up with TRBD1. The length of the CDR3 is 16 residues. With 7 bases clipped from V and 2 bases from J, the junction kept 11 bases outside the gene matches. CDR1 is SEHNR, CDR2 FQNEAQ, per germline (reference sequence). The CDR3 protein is CASNLLTDRTGNTIYF. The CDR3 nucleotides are TGTGCCAGCAACCTTCTGACGGACAGGACTGGAAACACCATATATTTT.

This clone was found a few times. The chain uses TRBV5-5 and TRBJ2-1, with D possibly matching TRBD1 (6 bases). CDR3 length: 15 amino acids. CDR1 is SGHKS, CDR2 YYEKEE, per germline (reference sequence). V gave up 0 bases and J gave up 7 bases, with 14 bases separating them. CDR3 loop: CASSLAPTGRNEQFF. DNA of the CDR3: TGTGCCAGCAGCTTGGCCCCCACAGGGCGTAATGAGCAGTTCTTC.

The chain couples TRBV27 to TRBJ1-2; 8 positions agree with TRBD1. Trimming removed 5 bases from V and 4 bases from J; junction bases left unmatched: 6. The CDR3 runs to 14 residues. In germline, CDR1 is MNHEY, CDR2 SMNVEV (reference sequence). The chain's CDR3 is CASSERQGSYGYTF. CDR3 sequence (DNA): TGTGCCAGCAGTGAAAGACAGGGGAGCTATGGCTACACCTTC.

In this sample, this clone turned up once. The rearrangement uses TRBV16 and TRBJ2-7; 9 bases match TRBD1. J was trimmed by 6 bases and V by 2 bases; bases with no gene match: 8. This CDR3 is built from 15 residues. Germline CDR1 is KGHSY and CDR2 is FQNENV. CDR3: CASSQTGTGSSEQYF. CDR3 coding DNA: TGTGCCAGCAGCCAAACAGGGACAGGGTCGAGCGAGCAGTACTTC.

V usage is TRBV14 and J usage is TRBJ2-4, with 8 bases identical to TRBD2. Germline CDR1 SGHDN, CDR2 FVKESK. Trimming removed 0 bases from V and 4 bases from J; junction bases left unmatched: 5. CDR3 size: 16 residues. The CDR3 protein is CASSQEGAGAKNIQYF. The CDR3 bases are TGTGCCAGCAGCCAAGAGGGAGCGGGGGCAAAAAACATTCAGTACTTC.

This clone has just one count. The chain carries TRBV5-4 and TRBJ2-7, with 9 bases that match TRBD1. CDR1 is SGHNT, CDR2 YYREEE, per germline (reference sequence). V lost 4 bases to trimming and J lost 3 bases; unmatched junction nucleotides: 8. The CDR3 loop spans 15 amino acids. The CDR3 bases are TGTGCCAGCAGCACCCCGGGACAGGGTATCTACGAGCAGTACTTC. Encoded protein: CASSTPGQGIYEQYF. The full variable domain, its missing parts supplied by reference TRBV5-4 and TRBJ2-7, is ETGVTQSPTHLIKTRGQQVTLRCSSQSGHNTVSWYQQALGQGPQFIFQYYREEENGRGNFPPRFSGLQFPNYSSELNVNALELDDSALYLCASSTPGQGIYEQYFGPGTRLTVT.

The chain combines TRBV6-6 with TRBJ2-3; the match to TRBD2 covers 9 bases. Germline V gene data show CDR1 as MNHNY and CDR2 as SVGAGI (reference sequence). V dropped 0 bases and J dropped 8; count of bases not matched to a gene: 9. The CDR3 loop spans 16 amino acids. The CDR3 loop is CASSYSSAGGQATQYF. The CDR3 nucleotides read TGTGCCAGCAGTTACTCATCGGCGGGGGGGCAAGCTACGCAGTATTTT.

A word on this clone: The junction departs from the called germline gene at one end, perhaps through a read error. The CDR3 spells CASSTRQGLTGDGYAF. CDR3 in DNA: TGTGCCAGCAGCACCCGACAGGGGCTAACAGGGGATGGCTACGCCTTC. The V and J genes are TRBV9 and TRBJ1-2; 8 bases map to TRBD1. This CDR3 spans 16 amino acids. Germline lookup yields CDR1 SGDLS and CDR2 YYNGEE.

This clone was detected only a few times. The CDR3 nucleotides read TGTGCCAGCAGCTCTCCGGGACAGGAAGCTTTCTTT. Translation gives CASSSPGQEAFF. This chain uses TRBV7-3 with TRBJ1-1; TRBD1 matches 7 bases. CDR3 length: 12 amino acids. V lost 4 bases to trimming and J lost 8 bases; unmatched junction nucleotides: 4. The germline V gene has CDR1 SGHTA and CDR2 FQGTGA.

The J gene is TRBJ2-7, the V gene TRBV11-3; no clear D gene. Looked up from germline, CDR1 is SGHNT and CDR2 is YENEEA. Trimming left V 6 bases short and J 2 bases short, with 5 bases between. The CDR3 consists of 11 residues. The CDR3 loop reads CASRPTYEQYF. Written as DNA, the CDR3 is TGTGCCAGCAGGCCTACCTACGAGCAGTACTTC.

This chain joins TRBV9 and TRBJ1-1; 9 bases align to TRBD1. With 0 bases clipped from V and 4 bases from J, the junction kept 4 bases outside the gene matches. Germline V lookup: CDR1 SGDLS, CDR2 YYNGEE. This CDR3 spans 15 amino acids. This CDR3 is CASSVAGQGSTEAFF. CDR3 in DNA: TGTGCCAGCAGCGTAGCCGGACAGGGGAGCACTGAAGCTTTCTTT.

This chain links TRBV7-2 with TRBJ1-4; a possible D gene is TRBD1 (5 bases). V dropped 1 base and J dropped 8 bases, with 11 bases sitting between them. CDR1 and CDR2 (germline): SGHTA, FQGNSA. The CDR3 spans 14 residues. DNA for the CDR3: TGTGCCAGCAGCTTAGGACCAGGGTGGGAAAAACTGTTTTTT. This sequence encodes CASSLGPGWEKLFF.

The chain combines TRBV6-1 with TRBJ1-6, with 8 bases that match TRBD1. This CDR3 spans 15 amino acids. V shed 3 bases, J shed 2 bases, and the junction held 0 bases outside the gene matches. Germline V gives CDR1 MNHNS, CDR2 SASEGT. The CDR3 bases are TGTGCCAGCAGTGAGGGACAGGCCTATAATTCACCCCTCCACTTT. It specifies CASSEGQAYNSPLHF.

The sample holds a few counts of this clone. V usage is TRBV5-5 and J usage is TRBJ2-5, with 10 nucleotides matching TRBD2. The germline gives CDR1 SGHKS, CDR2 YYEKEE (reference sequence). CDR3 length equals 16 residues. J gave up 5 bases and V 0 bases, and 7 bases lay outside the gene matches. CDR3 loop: CASSLELAGVEETQYF. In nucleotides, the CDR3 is TGTGCCAGCAGCTTGGAGCTAGCGGGAGTTGAGGAGACCCAGTACTTC.

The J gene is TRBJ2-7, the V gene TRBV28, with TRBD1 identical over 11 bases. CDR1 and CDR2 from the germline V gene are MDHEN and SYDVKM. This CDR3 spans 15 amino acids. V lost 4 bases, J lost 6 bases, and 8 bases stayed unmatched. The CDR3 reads CASSSRTGGKREQYF. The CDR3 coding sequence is TGTGCCAGCAGTTCGAGGACAGGGGGCAAGCGCGAGCAGTACTTC. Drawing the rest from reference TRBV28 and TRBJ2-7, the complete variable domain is DVKVTQSSRYLVKRTGEKVFLECVQDMDHENMFWYRQDPGLGLRLIYFSYDVKMKEKGDIPEGYSVSREKKERFSLILESASTNQTSMYLCASSSRTGGKREQYFGPGTRLTVT.

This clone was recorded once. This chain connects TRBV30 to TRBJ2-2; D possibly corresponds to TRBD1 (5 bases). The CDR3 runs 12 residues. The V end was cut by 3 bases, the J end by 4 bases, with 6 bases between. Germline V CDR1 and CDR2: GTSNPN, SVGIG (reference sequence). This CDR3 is CAWSDSTGELFF. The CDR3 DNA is TGTGCCTGGAGCGACAGCACCGGGGAGCTGTTTTTT. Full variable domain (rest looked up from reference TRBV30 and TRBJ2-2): SQTIHQWPATLVQPVGSPLSLECTVEGTSNPNLYWYRQAAGRGLQLLFYSVGIGQISSEVPQNLSASRPQDRQFILSSKKLLLSDSGFYLCAWSDSTGELFFGEGSRLTVL.